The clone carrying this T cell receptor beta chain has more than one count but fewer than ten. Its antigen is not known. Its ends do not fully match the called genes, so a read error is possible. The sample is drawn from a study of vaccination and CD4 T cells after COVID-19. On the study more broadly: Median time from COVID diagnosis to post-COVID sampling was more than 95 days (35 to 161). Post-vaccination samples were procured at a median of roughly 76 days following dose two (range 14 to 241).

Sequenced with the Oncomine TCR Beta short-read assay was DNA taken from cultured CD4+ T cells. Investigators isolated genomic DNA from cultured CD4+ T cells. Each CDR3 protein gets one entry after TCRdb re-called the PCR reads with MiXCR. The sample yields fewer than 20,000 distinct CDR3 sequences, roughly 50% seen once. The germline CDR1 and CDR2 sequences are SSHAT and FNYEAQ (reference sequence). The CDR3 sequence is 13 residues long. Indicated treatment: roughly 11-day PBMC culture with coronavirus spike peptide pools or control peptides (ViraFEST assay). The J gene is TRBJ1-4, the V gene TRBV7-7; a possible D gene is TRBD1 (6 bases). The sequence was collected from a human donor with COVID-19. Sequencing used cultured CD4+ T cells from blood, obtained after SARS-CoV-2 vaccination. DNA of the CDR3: TGTGCTAGCAGCCCCACCCCCGGGACATCACTGTTTTTT. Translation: CASSPTPGTSLFF.